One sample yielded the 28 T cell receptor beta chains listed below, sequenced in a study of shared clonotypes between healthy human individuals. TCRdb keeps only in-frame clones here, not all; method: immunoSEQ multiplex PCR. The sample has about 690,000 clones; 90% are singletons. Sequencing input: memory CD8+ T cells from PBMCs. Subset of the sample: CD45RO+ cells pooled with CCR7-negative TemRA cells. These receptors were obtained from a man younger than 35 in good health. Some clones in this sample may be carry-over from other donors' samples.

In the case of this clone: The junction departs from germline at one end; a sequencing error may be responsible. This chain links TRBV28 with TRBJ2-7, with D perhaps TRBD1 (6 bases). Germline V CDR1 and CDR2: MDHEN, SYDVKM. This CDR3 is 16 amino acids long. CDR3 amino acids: CASSLPGHGGSHEQYF. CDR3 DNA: TGTGCCAGCAGTCTACCGGGACATGGGGGCTCCCACGAGCAGTACTTC.

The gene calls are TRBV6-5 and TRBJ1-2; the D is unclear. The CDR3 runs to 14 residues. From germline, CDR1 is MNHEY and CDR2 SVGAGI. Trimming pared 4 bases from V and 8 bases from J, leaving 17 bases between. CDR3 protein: CASSSLQGLDGYTF. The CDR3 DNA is TGTGCCAGCAGTTCCCTCCAAGGGTTGGACGGCTACACCTTC.

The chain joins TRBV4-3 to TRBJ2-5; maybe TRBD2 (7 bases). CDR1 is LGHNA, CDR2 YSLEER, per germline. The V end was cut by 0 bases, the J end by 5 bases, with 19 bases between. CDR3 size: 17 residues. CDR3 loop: CASSQDREGGAWETQYF. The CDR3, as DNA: TGCGCCAGCAGCCAAGATAGGGAAGGGGGGGCCTGGGAGACCCAGTACTTC.

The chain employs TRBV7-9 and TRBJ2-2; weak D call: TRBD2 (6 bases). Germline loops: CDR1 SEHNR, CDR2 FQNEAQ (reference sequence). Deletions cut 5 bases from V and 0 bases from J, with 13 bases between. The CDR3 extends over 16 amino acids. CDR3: CASSPPTGANTGELFF. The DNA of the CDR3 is TGTGCCAGCAGCCCCCCCACGGGAGCGAACACCGGGGAGCTGTTTTTT.

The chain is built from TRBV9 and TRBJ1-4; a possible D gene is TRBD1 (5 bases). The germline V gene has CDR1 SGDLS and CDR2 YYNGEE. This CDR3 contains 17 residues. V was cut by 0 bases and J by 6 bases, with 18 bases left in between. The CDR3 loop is CASSVGQAGRDDEKLFF. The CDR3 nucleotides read TGTGCCAGCAGCGTAGGTCAGGCAGGGAGAGATGATGAAAAACTGTTTTTT.

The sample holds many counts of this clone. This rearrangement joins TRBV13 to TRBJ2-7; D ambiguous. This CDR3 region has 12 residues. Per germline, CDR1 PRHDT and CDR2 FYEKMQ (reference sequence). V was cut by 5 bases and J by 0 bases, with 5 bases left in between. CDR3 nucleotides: TGTGCCAGCAGCGCTCACTCCTACGAGCAGTACTTC. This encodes CASSAHSYEQYF.

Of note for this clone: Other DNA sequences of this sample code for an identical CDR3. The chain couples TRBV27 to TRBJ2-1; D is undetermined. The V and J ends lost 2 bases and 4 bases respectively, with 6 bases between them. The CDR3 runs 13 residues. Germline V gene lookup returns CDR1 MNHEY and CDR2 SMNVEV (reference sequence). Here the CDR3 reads CASSLSSYNEQFF. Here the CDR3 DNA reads TGTGCCAGCAGTTTAAGTAGTTACAATGAGCAGTTCTTC.

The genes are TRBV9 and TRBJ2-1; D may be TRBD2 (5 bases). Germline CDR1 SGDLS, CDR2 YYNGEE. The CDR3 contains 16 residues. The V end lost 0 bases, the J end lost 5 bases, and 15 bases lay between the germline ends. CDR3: CASSVAAGRANNEQFF. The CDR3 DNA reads TGTGCCAGCAGCGTAGCGGCGGGTCGGGCCAACAATGAGCAGTTCTTC.

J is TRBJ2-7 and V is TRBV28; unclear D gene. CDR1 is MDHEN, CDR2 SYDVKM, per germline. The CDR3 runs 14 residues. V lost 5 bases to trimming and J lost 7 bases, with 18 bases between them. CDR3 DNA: TGTGCCAGCAGTCAGTTCCAGACGAGTGGGGAGCAGTACTTC. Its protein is CASSQFQTSGEQYF.

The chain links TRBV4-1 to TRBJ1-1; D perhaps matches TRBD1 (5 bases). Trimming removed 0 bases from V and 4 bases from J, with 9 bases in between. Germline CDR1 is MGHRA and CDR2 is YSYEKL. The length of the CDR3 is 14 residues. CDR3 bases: TGCGCCAGCAGCCAAGAGTGGGGGGGCACTGAAGCTTTCTTT. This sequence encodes CASSQEWGGTEAFF.

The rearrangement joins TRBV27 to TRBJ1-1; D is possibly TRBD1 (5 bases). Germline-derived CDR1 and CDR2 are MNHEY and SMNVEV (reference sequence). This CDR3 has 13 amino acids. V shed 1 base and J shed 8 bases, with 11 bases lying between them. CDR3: CASSLWGGREAFF. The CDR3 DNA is TGTGCCAGCAGTTTATGGGGGGGAAGGGAAGCTTTCTTT.

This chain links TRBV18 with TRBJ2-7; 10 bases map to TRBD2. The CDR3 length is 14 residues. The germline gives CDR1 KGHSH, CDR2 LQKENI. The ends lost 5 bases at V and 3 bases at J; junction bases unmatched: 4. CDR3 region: CASSDSGGGYEQYF. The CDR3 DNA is TGTGCCAGCTCAGACAGCGGGGGGGGCTACGAGCAGTACTTC.

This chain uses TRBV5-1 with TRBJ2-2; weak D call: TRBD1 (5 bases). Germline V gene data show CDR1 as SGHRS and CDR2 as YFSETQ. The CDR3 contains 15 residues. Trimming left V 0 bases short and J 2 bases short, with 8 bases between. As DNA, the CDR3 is TGCGCCAGCAGCTTGGCTGGGGCCAACACCGGGGAGCTGTTTTTT. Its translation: CASSLAGANTGELFF.

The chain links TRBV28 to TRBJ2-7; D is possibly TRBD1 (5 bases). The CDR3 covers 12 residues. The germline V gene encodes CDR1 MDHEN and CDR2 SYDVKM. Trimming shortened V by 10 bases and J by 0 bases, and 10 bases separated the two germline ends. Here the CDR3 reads CAIRQSSYEQYF. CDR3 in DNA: TGTGCCATCCGACAGTCCTCCTACGAGCAGTACTTC.

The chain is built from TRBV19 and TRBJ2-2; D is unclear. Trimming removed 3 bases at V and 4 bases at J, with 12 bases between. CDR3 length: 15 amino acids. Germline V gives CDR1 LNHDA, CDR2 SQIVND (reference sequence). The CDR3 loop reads CASSMVQVGTGELFF. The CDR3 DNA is TGTGCCAGTAGTATGGTGCAGGTCGGCACCGGGGAGCTGTTTTTT.

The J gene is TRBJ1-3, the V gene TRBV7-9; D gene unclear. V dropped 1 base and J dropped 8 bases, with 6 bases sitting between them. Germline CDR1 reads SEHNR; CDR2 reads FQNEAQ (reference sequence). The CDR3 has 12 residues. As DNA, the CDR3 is TGTGCCAGCAGCTTAGAAGCTCACACCATATATTTT. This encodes CASSLEAHTIYF.

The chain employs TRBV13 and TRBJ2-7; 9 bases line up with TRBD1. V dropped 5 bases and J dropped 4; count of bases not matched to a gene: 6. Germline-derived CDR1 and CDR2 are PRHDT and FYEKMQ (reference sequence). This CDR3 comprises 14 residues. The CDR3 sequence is CASSKGDREYEQYF. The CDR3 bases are TGTGCCAGCAGCAAAGGGGACAGGGAATACGAGCAGTACTTC.

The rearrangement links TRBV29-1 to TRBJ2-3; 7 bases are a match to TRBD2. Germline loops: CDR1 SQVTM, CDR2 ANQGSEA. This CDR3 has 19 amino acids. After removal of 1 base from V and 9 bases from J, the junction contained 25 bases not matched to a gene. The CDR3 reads CSVEGGVITGGDLPPTQYF. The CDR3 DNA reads TGCAGCGTTGAAGGCGGTGTTATTACGGGGGGAGACCTCCCCCCCACGCAGTATTTT.

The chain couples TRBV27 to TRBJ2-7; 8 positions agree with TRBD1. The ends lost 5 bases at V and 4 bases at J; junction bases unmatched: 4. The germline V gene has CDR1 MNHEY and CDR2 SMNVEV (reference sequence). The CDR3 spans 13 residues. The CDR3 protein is CASSARTGYEQYF. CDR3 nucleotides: TGTGCCAGCAGTGCCCGGACAGGGTACGAGCAGTACTTC.

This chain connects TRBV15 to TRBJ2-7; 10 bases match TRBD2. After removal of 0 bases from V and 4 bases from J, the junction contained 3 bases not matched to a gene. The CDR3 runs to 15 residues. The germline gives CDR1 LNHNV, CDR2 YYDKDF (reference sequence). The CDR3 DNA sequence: TGTGCCACCAGCAGAGAAACTAGCGGGATTTACGAGCAGTACTTC. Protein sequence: CATSRETSGIYEQYF.

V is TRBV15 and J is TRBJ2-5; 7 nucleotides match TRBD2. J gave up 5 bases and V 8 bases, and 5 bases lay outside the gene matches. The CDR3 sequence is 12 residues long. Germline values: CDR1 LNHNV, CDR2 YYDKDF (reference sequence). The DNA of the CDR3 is TGTGCCACCCGGGAGGCCGGGGAGACCCAGTACTTC. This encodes CATREAGETQYF.

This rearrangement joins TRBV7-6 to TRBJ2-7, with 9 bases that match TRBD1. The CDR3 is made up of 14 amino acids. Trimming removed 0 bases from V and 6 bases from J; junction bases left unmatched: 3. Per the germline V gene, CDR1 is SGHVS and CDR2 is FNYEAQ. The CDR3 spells CASSLAAQGAEQYF. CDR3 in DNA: TGTGCCAGCAGCTTAGCCGCACAGGGGGCCGAGCAGTACTTC.

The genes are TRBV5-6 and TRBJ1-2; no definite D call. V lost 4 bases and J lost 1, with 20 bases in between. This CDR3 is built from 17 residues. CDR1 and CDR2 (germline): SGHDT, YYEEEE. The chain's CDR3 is CASSQKTQVFVNYGYTF. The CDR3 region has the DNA TGTGCCAGCAGCCAAAAGACCCAGGTCTTTGTTAACTATGGCTACACCTTC.

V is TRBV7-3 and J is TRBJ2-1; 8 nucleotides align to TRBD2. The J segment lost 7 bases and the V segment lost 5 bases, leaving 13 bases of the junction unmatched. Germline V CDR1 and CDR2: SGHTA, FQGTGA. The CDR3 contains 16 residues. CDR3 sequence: CASSPLAGAHLNEQFF. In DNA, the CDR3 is TGTGCCAGCAGCCCCCTAGCGGGCGCACACCTAAATGAGCAGTTCTTC. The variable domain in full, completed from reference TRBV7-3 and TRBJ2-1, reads GAGVSQTPSNKVTEKGKYVELRCDPISGHTALYWYRQSLGQGPEFLIYFQGTGAADDSGLPNDRFFAVRPEGSVSTLKIQRTERGDSAVYLCASSPLAGAHLNEQFFGPGTRLTVL.

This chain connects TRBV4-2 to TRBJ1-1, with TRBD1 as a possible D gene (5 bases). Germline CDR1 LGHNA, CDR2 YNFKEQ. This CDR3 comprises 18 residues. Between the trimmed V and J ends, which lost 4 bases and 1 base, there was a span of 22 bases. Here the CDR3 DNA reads TGTGCCAGCAGCCTCTTAGGGGCAGGGAGGGTGAAGAACACTGAAGCTTTCTTT. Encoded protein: CASSLLGAGRVKNTEAFF.

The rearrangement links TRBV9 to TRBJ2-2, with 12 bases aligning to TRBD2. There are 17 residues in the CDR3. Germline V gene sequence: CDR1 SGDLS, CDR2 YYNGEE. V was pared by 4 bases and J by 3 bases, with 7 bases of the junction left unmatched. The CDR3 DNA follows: TGTGCCAGCAGCTTCGGACTAGCGGGAACCTACACCGGGGAGCTGTTTTTT. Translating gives CASSFGLAGTYTGELFF.

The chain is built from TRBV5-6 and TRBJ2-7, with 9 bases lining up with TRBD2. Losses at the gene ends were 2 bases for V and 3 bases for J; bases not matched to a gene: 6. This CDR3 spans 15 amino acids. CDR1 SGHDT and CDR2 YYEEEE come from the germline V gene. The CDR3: CASSFGASGIYEQYF. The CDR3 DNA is TGTGCCAGCAGCTTCGGTGCTAGCGGGATCTACGAGCAGTACTTC.

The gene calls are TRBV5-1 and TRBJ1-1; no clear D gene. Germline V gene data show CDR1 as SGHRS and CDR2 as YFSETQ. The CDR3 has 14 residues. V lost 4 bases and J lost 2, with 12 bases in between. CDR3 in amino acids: CASSATFGNTEAFF. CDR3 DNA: TGCGCCAGCAGCGCGACCTTCGGTAACACTGAAGCTTTCTTT.